This T cell receptor beta chain was recovered during a study of immune evolution from preneoplasia to lung adenocarcinoma. CDR1 is SGHVS, CDR2 FQNEAQ, per germline. V was clipped by 0 bases and J by 2 bases, with 13 bases between them. The CDR3 contains 16 residues. Using immunoSEQ multiplex PCR, the repertoire was profiled, and TCRdb retains in-frame clones only, with some absent. The data show 7,000 to 9,000 clones, about four fifths seen once. This clone showed up just once. Its antigen is unidentified. General study findings and limits: Later-stage lesions seemingly showed higher T cell density and diversity than normal lung.

The sequencing input was FFPE invasive lung adenocarcinoma tissue. The sequence was collected from a person in their forties with lung adenocarcinoma. V and J are TRBV7-8 and TRBJ1-2; D remains ambiguous. The DNA for the CDR3 is TGTGCCAGCAGCTTAGCAGGCCCGGGCGTAAACTATGGCTACACCTTC. Its translation: CASSLAGPGVNYGYTF.